The 19 T cell receptor beta chains below were found in one sample sequenced in a study of T cell repertoires in ileal Crohn's disease. The assay was immunoSEQ multiplex PCR, and TCRdb's table has in-frame clones only and misses some. The sample lists 12,000 or so clones; just over 75% were seen once. Sequenced input: ileal tissue. Receptor source: an adult with Crohn's disease.

The CDR3 loop reads CASSLLGTTKARTDTQYF. The CDR3 DNA sequence: TGTGCCAGCAGTTTATTAGGGACTACCAAAGCCCGCACAGATACGCAGTATTTT. The gene calls are TRBV27 and TRBJ2-3; 7 positions match TRBD2. The CDR3 has 18 amino acids. Germline V gene lookup returns CDR1 MNHEY and CDR2 SMNVEV (reference sequence). V was clipped by 1 base and J by 1 base; unmatched bases: 11.

The V call is TRBV5-6, the J call TRBJ1-2; maybe TRBD1 (6 bases). Per germline, CDR1 SGHDT and CDR2 YYEEEE. The CDR3 is 15 residues long. Trimming removed 1 base from V and 8 bases from J, with 18 bases in between. Here the CDR3 reads CASSLKTGSTRGYTF. The CDR3 DNA reads TGTGCCAGCAGCTTGAAGACAGGTTCAACTCGGGGCTACACCTTC.

CDR3 region: CASIRDSYNEQFF. DNA for the CDR3: TGTGCCAGCATTCGGGACAGCTACAATGAGCAGTTCTTC. The rearrangement uses TRBV6-6 and TRBJ2-1; 7 positions agree with TRBD1. The CDR3 sequence is 13 residues long. Germline loops: CDR1 MNHNY, CDR2 SVGAGI (reference sequence). Trimming at V came to 7 bases and at J to 3 bases, leaving 3 bases not matched to a gene.

This clone was seen a few times. The chain's CDR3 is CASASDRVVSPLHF. The DNA of the CDR3 is TGTGCCAGTGCTTCGGACAGGGTAGTTTCACCCCTCCACTTT. V usage is TRBV19 and J usage is TRBJ1-6, with 8 nucleotides matching TRBD1. Trimming took 8 bases from V and 9 from J; bases not matched to a gene: 9. The V gene's germline CDR1 is LNHDA and CDR2 SQIVND (reference sequence). The CDR3 length is 14 residues. The full variable domain, in which reference TRBV19 and TRBJ1-6 provide the parts outside the CDR3, is DGGITQSPKYLFRKEGQNVTLSCEQNLNHDAMYWYRQDPGQGLRLIYYSQIVNDFQKGDIAEGYSVSREKKESFPLTVTSAQKNPTAFYLCASASDRVVSPLHFGNGTRLTVT.

Written as DNA, the CDR3 is TGTGCCAGCAGCTTGGACGCAGGGGGCGGGGGCAACTATGGCTACACCTTC. This gives the protein CASSLDAGGGGNYGYTF. The V and J genes are TRBV5-4 and TRBJ1-2; 8 positions match TRBD1. Trimming removed 0 bases from V and 2 bases from J; junction bases left unmatched: 9. The CDR3 extends over 17 amino acids. CDR1 and CDR2 (germline): SGHNT, YYREEE (reference sequence).

The chain recombines TRBV28 with TRBJ1-2, with D perhaps TRBD1 (6 bases). V was cut by 5 bases and J by 8 bases, with 18 bases left in between. In germline, CDR1 is MDHEN, CDR2 SYDVKM. This CDR3 has 14 residues. The CDR3 sequence: CASSLTGTTRGYTF. CDR3 in DNA: TGTGCCAGCAGTCTCACGGGGACAACCAGGGGCTACACCTTC.

The gene calls are TRBV10-3 and TRBJ1-1; a weak D match, TRBD1 (6 bases). CDR3 length equals 15 residues. V was trimmed by 5 bases and J by 5 bases, leaving 18 bases between them. The V gene's germline CDR1 is ENHRY and CDR2 SYGVKD. The CDR3 protein is CAISSIQGEGTEAFF. CDR3 sequence (DNA): TGTGCCATCAGTTCAATACAGGGAGAGGGGACTGAAGCTTTCTTT.

The CDR3 reads CASRVGASGTYEQYF. CDR3 DNA: TGTGCCAGCAGGGTAGGGGCTAGCGGTACCTACGAGCAGTACTTC. This chain connects TRBV27 to TRBJ2-7; 7 positions match TRBD2. Germline values: CDR1 MNHEY, CDR2 SMNVEV (reference sequence). Germline trimming cut 6 bases from V and 2 bases from J; bases unmatched to any gene: 10. The CDR3 has 15 residues.

The rearrangement links TRBV2 to TRBJ2-5; maybe TRBD2 (7 bases). Trimming took 5 bases from V and 3 from J, leaving 16 bases between them. The CDR3 sequence is 15 residues long. CDR1 and CDR2 from the germline V gene are SNHLY and FYNNEI. The CDR3 protein is CASSPVRGGKETQYF. CDR3 in DNA: TGTGCCAGCAGTCCCGTGAGGGGGGGGAAAGAGACCCAGTACTTC.

CDR3 sequence reads: CASSEVWTPNYGYTF. The CDR3 DNA follows: TGTGCCAGCAGTGAAGTATGGACACCTAACTATGGCTACACCTTC. V usage is TRBV6-1 and J usage is TRBJ1-2; maybe TRBD1 (5 bases). The V end was cut by 1 base, the J end by 0 bases, with 9 bases between. Looked up from germline, CDR1 is MNHNS and CDR2 is SASEGT. This CDR3 spans 15 amino acids.

The chain combines TRBV6-6 with TRBJ1-5; D not resolved. This CDR3 region has 12 residues. Trimming stripped 9 bases from V and 1 base from J, with 7 bases between. Germline assignment: CDR1 MNHNY and CDR2 SVGAGI (reference sequence). The CDR3 here is CASAGSNQPQHF. The CDR3 nucleotides are TGTGCCAGTGCGGGGAGCAATCAGCCCCAGCATTTT.

CDR3 amino acids: CASSFMRNTEAFF. The DNA of the CDR3 is TGCGCCAGCAGCTTTATGCGTAACACTGAAGCTTTCTTT. This sequence joins TRBV5-1 and TRBJ1-1; the D is unclear. Deletions cut 2 bases from V and 2 bases from J, with 7 bases between. Germline CDR1 and CDR2: SGHRS and YFSETQ. The CDR3 is 13 amino acids.

The rearrangement links TRBV4-2 to TRBJ2-7; 8 bases are shared with TRBD1. V shed 1 base and J 4 bases; nucleotides not matched to a gene: 6. The CDR3 spans 15 residues. Germline V gene sequence: CDR1 LGHNA, CDR2 YNFKEQ. CDR3 amino acids: CASSQAGQGRYEQYF. As DNA, the CDR3 is TGTGCCAGCAGCCAAGCCGGACAGGGAAGGTACGAGCAGTACTTC.

The V and J genes are TRBV2 and TRBJ2-5; 11 bases agree with TRBD2. This CDR3 spans 15 amino acids. The V segment lost 6 bases and the J segment 6 bases; nucleotides outside the gene matches: 9. Germline V gene lookup returns CDR1 SNHLY and CDR2 FYNNEI. CDR3 loop: CASRETSGGGKTQYF. The CDR3 DNA follows: TGTGCCAGCAGGGAAACTAGCGGGGGCGGGAAGACCCAGTACTTC.

V and J are TRBV11-3 and TRBJ2-6; 7 bases match TRBD1. The CDR3 is made up of 15 amino acids. Germline V gene data show CDR1 as SGHNT and CDR2 as YENEEA. The J segment lost 2 bases and the V segment lost 5 bases, leaving 3 bases of the junction unmatched. This chain's CDR3 is CASSVGGAGANVLTF. CDR3 coding DNA: TGTGCCAGCAGCGTAGGGGGCGCTGGGGCCAACGTCCTGACTTTC. Full variable domain (outside the CDR3, taken from reference TRBV11-3 and TRBJ2-6): EAGVVQSPRYKIIEKKQPVAFWCNPISGHNTLYWYLQNLGQGPELLIRYENEEAVDDSQLPKDRFSAERLKGVDSTLKIQPAELGDSAVYLCASSVGGAGANVLTFGAGSRLTVL.

The chain recombines TRBV28 with TRBJ1-2; TRBD1 aligns across 7 bases. V was clipped by 7 bases and J by 4 bases; unmatched bases: 12. The germline V gene has CDR1 MDHEN and CDR2 SYDVKM. The CDR3 extends over 15 amino acids. The CDR3 region is CASNRQGRVGYGYTF. The CDR3 DNA follows: TGTGCCAGCAACCGACAGGGACGGGTTGGCTATGGCTACACCTTC.

The rearrangement joins TRBV7-8 to TRBJ2-1; TRBD1 aligns across 7 bases. J gave up 2 bases and V 5 bases, and 6 bases lay outside the gene matches. This CDR3 spans 15 amino acids. Germline lookup yields CDR1 SGHVS and CDR2 FQNEAQ. The CDR3 bases are TGTGCCAGCAGCCCGCGCCAGGGGGCCTACAATGAGCAGTTCTTC. Residues: CASSPRQGAYNEQFF.

The table lists this clone with a few counts. Relative to the germline gene, one junction end is altered; a read error may explain this. V is TRBV7-7 and J is TRBJ1-1; 7 nucleotides align to TRBD1. CDR3 length: 13 amino acids. Per the germline V gene, CDR1 is SSHAT and CDR2 is FNYEAQ (reference sequence). The CDR3 here is CASSFRQGSEAFF. The DNA for the CDR3 is TGTGCTAGCAGCTTCCGACAGGGCTCTGAAGCTTTCTTT.

The chain recombines TRBV6-6 with TRBJ1-2; 7 bases align to TRBD1. The V gene's germline CDR1 is MNHNY and CDR2 SVGAGI (reference sequence). The CDR3 length is 16 residues. Trimming cost V 6 bases and J 2 bases; bases outside gene matches: 12. The CDR3 here is CASSPLTGTGNYGYTF. As DNA, the CDR3 is TGTGCCAGCAGCCCCTTGACAGGGACTGGAAACTATGGCTACACCTTC.